This T cell receptor beta chain emerged from a study of a mutant IDH1 vaccine in newly diagnosed glioma. The overall study: Following radiotherapy alone, or alongside temozolomide cycles, vaccination was started after an interval of 4-6 weeks. Averaging roughly 40 years of age, treated patients were about 60% male and approximately 38% female.

General observations from the study: Of the patients, 85% to 95% had vaccine-induced immune responses.

This CDR3 region has 13 residues. The germline V gene has CDR1 WSHSY and CDR2 SAAADI. Losses at the gene ends were 8 bases for V and 9 bases for J; bases not matched to a gene: 7. The time point is: week 47, end of study. The study gave 300 ug of mutant IDH1 20-mer peptide per vaccine dose, with topical imiquimod. Every donor had a new WHO grade 3 or 4 astrocytoma that was IDH1-mutant, with loss of nuclear ATRX. Repertoires were generated with immunoSEQ multiplex PCR, while TCRdb's copy carries only in-frame clones and drops some. This sample has tens of thousands of clones, with less than 70% found just once. With respect to this clone: Its target is unknown.

This sample comprised peripheral blood mononuclear cells (PBMCs), obtained from a glioma patient whose treatment included an IDH1 peptide vaccine. The V gene is TRBV10-2, the J gene TRBJ1-6, with 7 bases lining up with TRBD1. The sequence derives from a man aged 35-49 years with glioma. Some clones in this sample may be carry-over from other donors' samples. CDR3 in amino acids: CASQGQVGSPLHF. CDR3 nucleotide sequence: TGCGCCAGCCAAGGACAGGTCGGTTCACCCCTCCACTTT.